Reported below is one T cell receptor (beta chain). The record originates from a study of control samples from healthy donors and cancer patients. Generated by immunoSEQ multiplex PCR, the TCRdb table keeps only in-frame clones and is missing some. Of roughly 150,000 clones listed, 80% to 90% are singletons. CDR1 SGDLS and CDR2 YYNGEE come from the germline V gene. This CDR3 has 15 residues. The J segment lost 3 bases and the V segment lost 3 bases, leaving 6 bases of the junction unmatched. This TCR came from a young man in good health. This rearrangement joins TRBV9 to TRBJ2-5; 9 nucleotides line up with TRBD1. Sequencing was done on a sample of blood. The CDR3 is CASSGTGGGEETQYF. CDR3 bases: TGTGCCAGCAGCGGTACAGGGGGCGGGGAAGAGACCCAGTACTTC.